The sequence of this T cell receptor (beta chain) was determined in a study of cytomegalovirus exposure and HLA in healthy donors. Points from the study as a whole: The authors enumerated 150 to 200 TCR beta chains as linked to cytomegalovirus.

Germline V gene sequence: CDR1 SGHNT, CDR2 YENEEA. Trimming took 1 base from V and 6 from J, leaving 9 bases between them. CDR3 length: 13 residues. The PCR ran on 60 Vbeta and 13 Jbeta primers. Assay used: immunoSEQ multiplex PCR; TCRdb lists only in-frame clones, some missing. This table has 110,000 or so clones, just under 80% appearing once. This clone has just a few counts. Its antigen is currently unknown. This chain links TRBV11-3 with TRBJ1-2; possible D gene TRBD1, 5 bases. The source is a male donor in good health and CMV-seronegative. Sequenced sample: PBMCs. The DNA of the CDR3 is TGTGCCAGCAGCTTAGGGCCAGGGAATGGCTACACCTTC. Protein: CASSLGPGNGYTF.